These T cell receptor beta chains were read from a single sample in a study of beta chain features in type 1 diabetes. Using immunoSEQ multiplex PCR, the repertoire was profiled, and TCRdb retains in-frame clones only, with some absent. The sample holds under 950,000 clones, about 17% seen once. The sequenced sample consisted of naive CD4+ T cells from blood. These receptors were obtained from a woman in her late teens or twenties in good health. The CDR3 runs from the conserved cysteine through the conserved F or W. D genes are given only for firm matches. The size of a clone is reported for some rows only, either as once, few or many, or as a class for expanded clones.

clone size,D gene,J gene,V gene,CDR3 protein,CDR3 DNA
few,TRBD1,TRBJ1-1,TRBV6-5,CASSYSTGTVNTEAFF,TGTGCCAGCAGTTACTCCACCGGGACAGTGAACACTGAAGCTTTCTTT
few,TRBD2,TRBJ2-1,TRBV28,CASSPAGSGRFNEQFF,TGTGCCAGCAGTCCCGCGGGTAGCGGGAGATTTAATGAGCAGTTCTTC
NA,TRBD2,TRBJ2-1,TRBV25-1,CASSDGGSGRAQFF,TGTGCCAGCAGTGATGGGGGTAGCGGGAGAGCGCAGTTCTTC
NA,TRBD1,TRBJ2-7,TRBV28,CASGQGAFEQYF,TGTGCCTCTGGGCAGGGGGCGTTTGAGCAGTACTTC
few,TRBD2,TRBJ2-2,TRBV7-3,CASGGRGNTGELFF,TGTGCCAGCGGCGGGAGGGGAAACACCGGGGAGCTGTTTTTT
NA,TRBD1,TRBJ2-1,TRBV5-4,CASSLATGTGGYNEQFF,TGTGCCAGCAGCTTGGCTACCGGGACAGGGGGCTACAATGAGCAGTTCTTC
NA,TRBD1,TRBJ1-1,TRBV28,CASRTGGASNTEAFF,TGTGCCAGCAGGACAGGGGGCGCCTCGAACACTGAAGCTTTCTTT
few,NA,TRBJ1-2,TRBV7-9,CASSLWGTNYGYTF,TGTGCCAGCAGCTTATGGGGGACTAACTATGGCTACACCTTC
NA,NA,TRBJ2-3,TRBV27,CASSPIGSAYTDTQYF,TGTGCCAGCAGTCCAATCGGTAGCGCGTACACAGATACGCAGTATTTT
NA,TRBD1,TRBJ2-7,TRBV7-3,CASSPTRRDSYEQYF,TGTGCCAGCAGCCCAACCCGTCGGGACAGCTACGAGCAGTACTTC
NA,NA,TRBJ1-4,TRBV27,CASSLSRGNEKLFF,TGTGCCAGCAGTTTAAGCAGGGGTAATGAAAAACTGTTTTTT
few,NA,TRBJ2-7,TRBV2,CASRFARGSYEQYF,TGTGCCAGCCGTTTCGCAAGGGGTTCCTACGAGCAGTACTTC
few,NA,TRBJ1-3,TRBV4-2,CASSQDGGGPGNTIYF,TGTGCCAGCAGCCAAGATGGCGGGGGACCTGGAAACACCATATATTTT
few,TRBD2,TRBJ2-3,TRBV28,CASSLHLAGGSDTQYF,TGTGCCAGCAGTTTACACCTAGCGGGAGGATCAGATACGCAGTATTTT
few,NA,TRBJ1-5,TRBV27,CASSFQRNQPQHF,TGTGCCAGCAGTTTCCAGAGGAATCAGCCCCAGCATTTT
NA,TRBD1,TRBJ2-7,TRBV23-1,CASSQSRGQGALHYEQYF,TGCGCCAGCAGTCAATCCCGCGGACAGGGGGCTCTCCACTACGAGCAGTACTTC
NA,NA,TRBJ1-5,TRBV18,CASSPGGQGSPQHF,TGTGCCAGCTCACCGGGGGGGCAGGGATCGCCCCAGCATTTT
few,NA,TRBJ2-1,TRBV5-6,CASSLRLARHRYGNEQFF,TGTGCCAGCAGCTTGCGTCTAGCTCGGCACCGCTACGGCAATGAGCAGTTCTTC
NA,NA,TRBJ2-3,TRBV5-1,CASSSDADTQYF,TGCGCCAGCAGCTCGGACGCAGATACGCAGTATTTT
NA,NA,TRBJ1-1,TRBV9,CASSELGGSYTEAFF,TGTGCCAGCAGCGAATTAGGGGGAAGCTACACTGAAGCTTTCTTT
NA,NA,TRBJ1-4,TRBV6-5,CASRGYEKLFF,TGTGCCAGCAGGGGATATGAAAAACTGTTTTTT
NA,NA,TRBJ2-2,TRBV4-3,CASSREYYTGELFF,TGCGCCAGCAGCAGAGAATATTATACCGGGGAGCTGTTTTTT
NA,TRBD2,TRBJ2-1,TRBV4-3,CASSQGLAGVNEQFF,TGCGCCAGCAGCCAAGGACTAGCGGGAGTGAATGAGCAGTTCTTC
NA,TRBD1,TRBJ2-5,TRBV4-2,CASSRDRGRETQYF,TGTGCCAGCAGCCGGGACAGGGGGCGAGAGACCCAGTACTTC
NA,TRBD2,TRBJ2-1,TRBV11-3,CASSLRSGAGGNEQFF,TGTGCCAGCAGCTTAAGGAGCGGAGCGGGGGGCAATGAGCAGTTCTTC